This T cell receptor beta chain was sequenced during a study of response to subunit inactivated influenza vaccine. In this sample, this clonotype turned up a few times. Germline assignment: CDR1 MNHEY and CDR2 SMNVEV (reference sequence). V lost 8 bases to trimming and J lost 6 bases, with 17 bases between them. This CDR3 has 14 amino acids. MiXCR, run by TCRdb on the RT-PCR reads, gives a single entry per CDR3 protein. The sample lists some 570,000 distinct CDR3 sequences; about 11% were seen once. A further study also used this sample, focusing on T cells expressing NK-cell markers. Turning to that study: Synthesis of TCR beta cDNA relied on 5'RACE template switching carrying UMIs. The sequencing cohort of eight donors included seven HCMV-seropositive individuals and one seronegative individual. Several experiments confined sorting to alpha-beta TCR T cells with an anti-gamma-delta TCR antibody. Expanded clones of NKG2C+ T cells had an unclear HCMV specificity.

The chain is built from TRBV27 and TRBJ2-1; the D is unclear. The TCR originated in a man over 45 who received an inactivated influenza vaccine. The sample consisted of PBMCs from blood, taken on the day of vaccination. CDR3 residues: CASRKNRTRNEQFF. CDR3 in DNA: TGTGCCAGCCGAAAGAATCGGACCCGCAATGAGCAGTTCTTC.